This T cell receptor (beta chain) stems from a study of blood T cell repertoires in COVID-19. The CDR3 loop spans 13 amino acids. Per germline, CDR1 SGHTA and CDR2 FQGNSA. Trimming took off 0 bases at V and 3 bases at J, with 6 bases between the two ends. TCRdb keeps only in-frame clones here, not all; method: immunoSEQ multiplex PCR. The sample lists about 110,000 clones; about 79% were seen once. There are a few counts of this clone. Material: peripheral blood. This chain connects TRBV7-2 to TRBJ2-7; TRBD2 might be the D (6 bases). The sequence came from a woman older than 75 with active or convalescent COVID-19. The CDR3 sequence: CASSLAGGYEQYF. In nucleotides, the CDR3 is TGTGCCAGCAGCTTAGCGGGAGGCTACGAGCAGTACTTC.